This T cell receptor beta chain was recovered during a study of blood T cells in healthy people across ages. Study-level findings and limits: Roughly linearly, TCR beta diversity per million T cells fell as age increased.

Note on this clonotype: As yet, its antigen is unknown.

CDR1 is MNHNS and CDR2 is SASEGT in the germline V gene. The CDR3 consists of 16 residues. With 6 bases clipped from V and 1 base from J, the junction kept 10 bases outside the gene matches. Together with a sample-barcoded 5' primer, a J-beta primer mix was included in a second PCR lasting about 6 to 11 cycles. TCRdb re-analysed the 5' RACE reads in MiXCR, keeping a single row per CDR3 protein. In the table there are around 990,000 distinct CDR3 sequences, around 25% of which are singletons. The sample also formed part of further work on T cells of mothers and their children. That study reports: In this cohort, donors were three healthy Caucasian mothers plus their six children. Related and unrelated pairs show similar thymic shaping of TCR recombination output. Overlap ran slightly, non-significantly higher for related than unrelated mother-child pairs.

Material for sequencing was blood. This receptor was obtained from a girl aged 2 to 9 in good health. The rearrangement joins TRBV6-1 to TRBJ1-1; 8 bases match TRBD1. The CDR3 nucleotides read TGTGCCAGCAGGAAGGGACAGGAAAAACCGAACACTGAAGCTTTCTTT. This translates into CASRKGQEKPNTEAFF.